One and the same sample provided the 30 T cell receptor beta chains below, sequenced in a study of blood T cell repertoires in COVID-19. The data were produced by immunoSEQ multiplex PCR, yet TCRdb's version contains in-frame clones alone and is incomplete. The table includes almost 500,000 clones, 80% to 90% detected once. Material for sequencing was PBMCs or T cells enriched from blood (not recorded which). All receptors derive from a woman aged 60-75 years who had recovered from COVID-19.

V gene TRBV7-7 combines with J gene TRBJ1-1; no definite D call. This CDR3 spans 13 amino acids. The V end lost 3 bases, the J end lost 1 base, and 6 bases lay between the germline ends. CDR1 is SSHAT and CDR2 is FNYEAQ in the germline V gene (reference sequence). CDR3 nucleotide sequence: TGTGCCAGCAGCTTGGCACCGAACACTGAAGCTTTCTTT. Translation: CASSLAPNTEAFF. Full variable domain (rest looked up from reference TRBV7-7 and TRBJ1-1): GAGVSQSPRYKVTKRGQDVTLRCDPISSHATLYWYQQALGQGPEFLTYFNYEAQPDKSGLPSDRFSAERPEGSISTLTIQRTEQRDSAMYRCASSLAPNTEAFFGQGTRLTVV.

A single count supports this clone. This chain uses TRBV5-1 with TRBJ1-3; TRBD1 aligns across 7 bases. J was trimmed by 4 bases and V by 3 bases; bases with no gene match: 10. CDR1 is SGHRS, CDR2 YFSETQ, per germline. The CDR3 is 16 amino acids. The CDR3 region has the DNA TGCGCCAGCAGCTCGAATTTTAGGGGGCTCGGAAACACCATATATTTT. It encodes CASSSNFRGLGNTIYF.

This clone came up once. This chain uses TRBV6-5 with TRBJ2-5; 11 positions agree with TRBD2. J lost 2 bases, V lost 2 bases, and 1 base had no gene match. CDR3 size: 15 residues. Germline lookup yields CDR1 MNHEY and CDR2 SVGAGI. The CDR3 nucleotides read TGTGCCAGCAGTTACAGACTAGCGGGGCAAGAGACCCAGTACTTC. Translating gives CASSYRLAGQETQYF.

The chain has TRBV19 and TRBJ1-1; 9 positions agree with TRBD1. This CDR3 spans 16 amino acids. V lost 5 bases and J lost 5; bases outside the gene matches: 12. Germline lookup yields CDR1 LNHDA and CDR2 SQIVND (reference sequence). The CDR3 loop is CASSDHRGREVTEAFF. Here the CDR3 DNA reads TGTGCCAGTAGTGATCACAGGGGGCGGGAAGTAACTGAAGCTTTCTTT.

J is TRBJ2-5 and V is TRBV5-5; 10 nucleotides line up with TRBD1. The germline V gene encodes CDR1 SGHKS and CDR2 YYEKEE (reference sequence). V gave up 4 bases and J gave up 4 bases; unmatched junction bases: 10. The CDR3 covers 16 residues. The CDR3 reads CASSAGDRGYGETQYF. The DNA of the CDR3 is TGTGCCAGCAGCGCCGGGGACAGGGGATACGGAGAGACCCAGTACTTC.

CDR3 DNA: TGTGCCAGCAGCTTGTTCGGCGCGGGACCGATCTATGGCTACACCTTC. As protein: CASSLFGAGPIYGYTF. The chain employs TRBV5-4 and TRBJ1-2, with D perhaps TRBD1 (5 bases). The V end lost 1 base, the J end lost 4 bases, and 17 bases lay between the germline ends. In germline, CDR1 is SGHNT, CDR2 YYREEE (reference sequence). The CDR3 has 16 residues.

This chain uses TRBV4-1 with TRBJ1-5; the D gene is possibly TRBD1 (6 bases). The CDR3 has 15 amino acids. Trimming shortened V by 5 bases and J by 3 bases, and 14 bases separated the two germline ends. Germline values: CDR1 MGHRA, CDR2 YSYEKL. CDR3 sequence reads: CASSTGLASNQPQHF. The CDR3 DNA reads as TGCGCCAGCAGCACAGGGTTGGCCTCCAATCAGCCCCAGCATTTT.

The chain employs TRBV10-1 and TRBJ1-1, with TRBD1 as a possible D gene (6 bases). Deletions cut 4 bases from V and 5 bases from J, with 20 bases between. CDR3 length: 16 residues. Germline CDR1 WNHNN, CDR2 SYGVQD (reference sequence). The CDR3 is CASSALPQGSGTEAFF. For the CDR3, the DNA is TGCGCCAGCAGTGCCTTACCCCAGGGGTCGGGAACTGAAGCTTTCTTT.

A note on this clone: The sample has other DNA sequences that encode this CDR3 too. This rearrangement joins TRBV10-3 to TRBJ1-5; D might be TRBD1 (5 bases). The V and J ends lost 0 bases and 4 bases respectively, with 7 bases between them. Germline CDR1 ENHRY, CDR2 SYGVKD. The CDR3 covers 14 residues. CDR3 sequence (DNA): TGTGCCATCAGTGAGTCAACAGGTAATCAGCCCCAGCATTTT. It translates to CAISESTGNQPQHF.

The rearrangement joins TRBV18 to TRBJ2-5, with D tentatively TRBD1 (5 bases). CDR3 length: 14 amino acids. V was pared by 0 bases and J by 3 bases, with 8 bases between. From germline, CDR1 is KGHSH and CDR2 LQKENI. The CDR3 DNA follows: TGTGCCAGCTCACCACCGAGCAGGGAAGAGACCCAGTACTTC. Protein: CASSPPSREETQYF. The variable domain in full, with the rest retrieved from reference TRBV18 and TRBJ2-5, is NAGVMQNPRHLVRRRGQEARLRCSPMKGHSHVYWYRQLPEEGLKFMVYLQKENIIDESGMPKERFSAEFPKEGPSILRIQQVVRGDSAAYFCASSPPSREETQYFGPGTRLLVL.

V gene TRBV10-2 combines with J gene TRBJ1-2, with TRBD1 matching over 7 bases. Germline CDR1 reads WSHSY; CDR2 reads SAAADI. The V gene end was trimmed by 1 base and the J gene end by 4 bases; junction bases not matched to a gene: 9. This CDR3 comprises 16 residues. CDR3 nucleotide sequence: TGCGCCAGCAGTGAGTATACCCTACGACAGGGCTATGGCTACACCTTC. Encoded protein: CASSEYTLRQGYGYTF.

This CDR3 reads CATSIGDNEQYV. CDR3 in DNA: TGTGCCACCAGTATAGGGGATAACGAGCAGTACGTC. This chain connects TRBV24-1 to TRBJ2-7; D might be TRBD1 (5 bases). With 6 bases removed from V and 5 bases from J, the gap between germline ends came to 10 bases. Germline CDR1 KGHDR, CDR2 SFDVKD. The CDR3 is 12 amino acids.

The chain couples TRBV5-6 to TRBJ2-7, with 7 positions matching TRBD1. V shed 2 bases, J shed 1 base, and the junction held 3 bases outside the gene matches. The CDR3 runs 14 residues. CDR1 and CDR2 from the germline V gene are SGHDT and YYEEEE. CDR3 sequence: CASSFGTASYEQYF. In nucleotides, the CDR3 is TGTGCCAGCAGCTTCGGGACAGCTTCCTACGAGCAGTACTTC. The complete variable domain, with remaining parts taken from reference TRBV5-6 and TRBJ2-7, reads DAGVTQSPTHLIKTRGQQVTLRCSPKSGHDTVSWYQQALGQGPQFIFQYYEEEERQRGNFPDRFSGHQFPNYSSELNVNALLLGDSALYLCASSFGTASYEQYFGPGTRLTVT.

The chain joins TRBV5-1 to TRBJ2-5, with TRBD1 identical over 7 bases. Germline values: CDR1 SGHRS, CDR2 YFSETQ. This CDR3 is 14 amino acids long. The V gene end was trimmed by 2 bases and the J gene end by 1 base; junction bases not matched to a gene: 2. The CDR3 sequence: CASSLQGTQETQYF. The DNA of the CDR3 is TGCGCCAGCAGCTTACAGGGGACCCAAGAGACCCAGTACTTC.

This clone occurred once. The chain has TRBV5-1 and TRBJ1-2, with 9 bases identical to TRBD1. With V trimmed by 4 bases and J by 0 bases, 13 bases remained unmatched. Germline V gives CDR1 SGHRS, CDR2 YFSETQ. This CDR3 has 18 amino acids. The CDR3 here is CASSLTRDRVEANYGYTF. The DNA for the CDR3 is TGCGCCAGCAGCCTAACCAGGGACAGGGTAGAAGCTAACTATGGCTACACCTTC.

This chain joins TRBV15 and TRBJ1-2; 8 bases map to TRBD1. CDR1 is LNHNV, CDR2 YYDKDF, per germline (reference sequence). V gave up 3 bases and J gave up 0 bases; unmatched junction bases: 3. The CDR3 totals 15 residues. For the CDR3, the DNA is TGTGCCACCAGCAGCAGACAGGGGACTAACTATGGCTACACCTTC. It translates to CATSSRQGTNYGYTF.

This rearrangement joins TRBV13 to TRBJ1-3; tentatively, D is TRBD1 (5 bases). The germline CDR1 and CDR2 sequences are PRHDT and FYEKMQ (reference sequence). This CDR3 region has 12 residues. V dropped 4 bases and J dropped 8 bases, with 9 bases sitting between them. As DNA, the CDR3 is TGTGCCAGCAGCTCCGGGGGGGACACCATATATTTT. Protein sequence: CASSSGGDTIYF. The full variable domain, rest sourced from reference TRBV13 and TRBJ1-3, is AAGVIQSPRHLIKEKRETATLKCYPIPRHDTVYWYQQGPGQDPQFLISFYEKMQSDKGSIPDRFSAQQFSDYHSELNMSSLELGDSALYFCASSSGGDTIYFGEGSWLTVV.

Points on this clone: Other nucleotide sequences from this sample produce the same CDR3. This chain uses TRBV5-1 with TRBJ1-1, with a tentative D call TRBD1 (5 bases). Per germline, CDR1 SGHRS and CDR2 YFSETQ. The CDR3 is 14 residues long. V lost 4 bases and J 1 base, leaving 11 bases between the germline ends. The CDR3 protein is CASSPQGGNTEAFF. CDR3 DNA: TGCGCCAGCAGCCCTCAGGGTGGGAACACTGAAGCTTTCTTT.

This rearrangement joins TRBV2 to TRBJ1-3; maybe TRBD1 (6 bases). CDR1 and CDR2 (germline): SNHLY, FYNNEI. The CDR3 extends over 16 amino acids. Trimming shortened V by 2 bases and J by 0 bases, and 11 bases separated the two germline ends. Here the CDR3 DNA reads TGTGCCAGCAGTGAAATGGGGGCGGCCTCTGGAAACACCATATATTTT. It yields the protein CASSEMGAASGNTIYF.

The rearrangement joins TRBV9 to TRBJ2-1; 9 bases fit TRBD2. Germline lookup yields CDR1 SGDLS and CDR2 YYNGEE. The J segment lost 7 bases and the V segment lost 0 bases, leaving 5 bases of the junction unmatched. There are 15 residues in the CDR3. The CDR3 DNA is TGTGCCAGCAGCGTAGCTGGCGGGGGGGCAAATGAGCAGTTCTTC. It yields the protein CASSVAGGGANEQFF.

This clone showed up just once. The chain links TRBV19 to TRBJ1-6; TRBD1 might be the D (6 bases). The CDR3 loop spans 12 amino acids. Trimming cost V 7 bases and J 10 bases, with 11 bases left between them. In germline, CDR1 is LNHDA, CDR2 SQIVND (reference sequence). CDR3 loop: CASMAGVSPLHF. In DNA, the CDR3 is TGTGCCAGTATGGCAGGGGTCTCACCCCTCCACTTT.

V gene TRBV24-1 combines with J gene TRBJ2-4, with 11 bases fitting TRBD2. Germline-derived CDR1 and CDR2 are KGHDR and SFDVKD. With 3 bases clipped from V and 0 bases from J, the junction kept 3 bases outside the gene matches. The CDR3 contains 17 residues. The CDR3 protein is CATSDGTSGVAKNIQYF. Here the CDR3 DNA reads TGTGCCACCAGTGATGGGACTAGCGGTGTAGCCAAAAACATTCAGTACTTC.

This clone was seen only once. The rearrangement uses TRBV28 and TRBJ2-7; 7 positions agree with TRBD1. Germline-derived CDR1 and CDR2 are MDHEN and SYDVKM. The V and J ends lost 7 bases and 4 bases, in that order; junction bases with no gene match: 7. The CDR3 covers 13 residues. The CDR3 is CASNPTGSYEQYV. As DNA, the CDR3 is TGTGCCAGCAATCCGACAGGGAGTTACGAGCAGTACGTC.

This chain connects TRBV18 to TRBJ1-1; the D is unclear. Germline-derived CDR1 and CDR2 are KGHSH and LQKENI. This CDR3 has 15 amino acids. V was cut by 3 bases and J by 1 base, with 12 bases left in between. As DNA, the CDR3 is TGTGCCAGCTCACCTATCACCACTCAGAACACTGAAGCTTTCTTT. It yields the protein CASSPITTQNTEAFF.

The chain joins TRBV5-1 to TRBJ2-1; 8 positions match TRBD2. V trimming: 1 base; J trimming: 3 bases; junction bases outside the gene matches: 6. Germline lookup yields CDR1 SGHRS and CDR2 YFSETQ. The CDR3 length is 16 residues. The CDR3 sequence: CASSLRTGGSYNEQFF. DNA for the CDR3: TGCGCCAGCAGCTTGAGAACGGGGGGGAGCTACAATGAGCAGTTCTTC.

There are a few counts of this clone. The chain has TRBV30 and TRBJ1-6; 7 bases match TRBD1. This CDR3 has 13 amino acids. Germline assignment: CDR1 GTSNPN and CDR2 SVGIG (reference sequence). With 4 bases clipped from V and 7 bases from J, the junction kept 4 bases outside the gene matches. CDR3 amino acids: CAWKGTVNSPLHF. As DNA, the CDR3 is TGTGCCTGGAAAGGGACAGTGAATTCACCCCTCCACTTT.

This chain uses TRBV4-1 with TRBJ2-3, with 13 bases that match TRBD2. This CDR3 has 18 residues. The germline CDR1 and CDR2 sequences are MGHRA and YSYEKL. Trimming took 6 bases from V and 2 from J; bases not matched to a gene: 11. The CDR3 nucleotides are TGCGCCAGCAGTTCTCGACTAGCGGGGGGAATAAACACAGATACGCAGTATTTT. Translating gives CASSSRLAGGINTDTQYF.

This clone was detected once. The rearrangement joins TRBV11-3 to TRBJ2-3, with 9 bases matching TRBD1. Germline CDR1 reads SGHNT; CDR2 reads YENEEA. V was pared by 5 bases and J by 11 bases, with 14 bases of the junction left unmatched. The CDR3 loop spans 15 amino acids. Written as DNA, the CDR3 is TGTGCCAGCAGCCCTCCCGCCTTAACAGGGGGCGGGCAGTATTTT. Residues: CASSPPALTGGGQYF.

This chain connects TRBV7-9 to TRBJ2-3; perhaps TRBD2 as D (6 bases). V was shortened by 4 bases and J by 2 bases, with 10 bases between the two germline ends. Per germline, CDR1 SEHNR and CDR2 FQNEAQ (reference sequence). CDR3 size: 14 residues. The chain's CDR3 is CASSSSGDTDTQYF. The DNA of the CDR3 is TGTGCCAGCAGCTCCTCGGGGGACACAGATACGCAGTATTTT.

J is TRBJ2-3 and V is TRBV24-1, with TRBD1 matching over 10 bases. V lost 1 base and J lost 4; bases outside the gene matches: 1. Germline CDR1 reads KGHDR; CDR2 reads SFDVKD. This CDR3 has 15 residues. The CDR3 spells CATSDFGQGADTQYF. CDR3 bases: TGTGCCACCAGTGATTTTGGACAGGGGGCAGATACGCAGTATTTT.